The 30 T cell receptor beta chains presented below share a single source sample, sequenced in a study of T cells in Graves' hyperthyroidism and ophthalmopathy. The CDR3 regions of TCR beta were amplified from RNA transcripts. The HTBI primer set drove a first-round RT-PCR of the TCR CDR3. TCRdb analysed the multiplex PCR reads with MiXCR anew, one entry per CDR3 protein. Found here are 350,000 to 400,000 distinct CDR3 sequences, under 15% of them singletons; the top ten hold 30% to 35%. The sequenced material came from blood. Source of these receptors: a woman between 25 and 40 years old with Graves' hyperthyroidism.

This clonotype was counted ten times or more. The rearrangement joins TRBV3-1 to TRBJ2-1; TRBD2 might be the D (5 bases). Germline assignment: CDR1 LGHDT and CDR2 YNNKEL (reference sequence). Trimming left V 1 base short and J 4 bases short, with 17 bases between. CDR3 length: 17 amino acids. CDR3 DNA sequence: TGTGCCAGCAGCCAAGGTCGGCTAGCAATAGGGTACAATGAGCAGTTCTTC. Protein: CASSQGRLAIGYNEQFF.

This clonotype was found a few times. V and J are TRBV30 and TRBJ2-6; weak D call: TRBD2 (5 bases). Looked up from germline, CDR1 is GTSNPN and CDR2 is SVGIG (reference sequence). V lost 0 bases to trimming and J lost 2 bases, with 8 bases between them. CDR3 length equals 15 residues. CDR3 sequence: CAWSVRGAGANVLTF. CDR3 nucleotide sequence: TGTGCCTGGAGTGTACGGGGAGCTGGGGCCAACGTCCTGACTTTC.

The table lists this clonotype with a few counts. V gene TRBV28 combines with J gene TRBJ1-1, with TRBD1 matching over 9 bases. Germline CDR1 MDHEN, CDR2 SYDVKM. Trimming at V came to 3 bases and at J to 10 bases, leaving 21 bases not matched to a gene. The CDR3 spans 18 residues. As DNA, the CDR3 is TGTGCCAGCAGTTTTGCTATGGGACAGGGTTTTATGAGGGGGCGAGCTTTCTTT. This sequence encodes CASSFAMGQGFMRGRAFF.

This clonotype was seen a handful of times. This rearrangement joins TRBV5-1 to TRBJ1-3; perhaps TRBD1 as D (6 bases). Germline assignment: CDR1 SGHRS and CDR2 YFSETQ. Trimming pared 4 bases from V and 7 bases from J, leaving 27 bases between. This CDR3 comprises 18 residues. CDR3 protein: CASSPHRDTQSQRNTIYF. The CDR3 DNA sequence: TGCGCCAGCAGCCCACACCGGGACACCCAAAGTCAGAGGAACACCATATATTTT.

The sample holds many counts of this clonotype. The V gene is TRBV29-1, the J gene TRBJ2-1, with D possibly being TRBD2 (6 bases). The CDR3 has 14 amino acids. Germline V gene lookup returns CDR1 SQVTM and CDR2 ANQGSEA. V lost 2 bases and J lost 0, with 8 bases in between. The CDR3 loop is CSVERGSSYNEQFF. The CDR3 DNA is TGCAGCGTTGAACGGGGGAGCTCCTACAATGAGCAGTTCTTC.

The table lists this clonotype with many counts. The chain carries TRBV3-1 and TRBJ2-7; D remains ambiguous. Germline CDR1 LGHDT, CDR2 YNNKEL (reference sequence). The CDR3 contains 15 residues. Trimming pared 1 base from V and 3 bases from J, leaving 13 bases between. Here the CDR3 DNA reads TGTGCCAGCAGCCAAGGTGTAGAGCGCGGCTACGAGCAGTACTTC. Translated, it gives CASSQGVERGYEQYF.

This clonotype was recorded at least ten times. This sequence joins TRBV3-1 and TRBJ2-2; TRBD2 matches 8 bases. V shed 0 bases and J 5 bases; nucleotides not matched to a gene: 8. This CDR3 is built from 17 residues. The germline gives CDR1 LGHDT, CDR2 YNNKEL (reference sequence). The CDR3 loop is CASSQDGKIAGTGELFF. Written as DNA, the CDR3 is TGTGCCAGCAGCCAAGATGGGAAAATAGCGGGAACCGGGGAGCTGTTTTTT.

This clonotype appeared many times. The chain employs TRBV3-1 and TRBJ2-3; 10 positions agree with TRBD2. From germline, CDR1 is LGHDT and CDR2 YNNKEL (reference sequence). V dropped 8 bases and J dropped 2; count of bases not matched to a gene: 1. The CDR3 is 13 residues long. The CDR3 reads CASGLADTDTQYF. As DNA, the CDR3 is TGTGCCAGCGGACTAGCGGACACAGATACGCAGTATTTT.

The table lists this clonotype with many counts. The V gene is TRBV2, the J gene TRBJ1-6; D not resolved. Germline CDR1 reads SNHLY; CDR2 reads FYNNEI. Trimming pared 3 bases from V and 14 bases from J, leaving 5 bases between. The CDR3 sequence is 10 residues long. CDR3 coding DNA: TGTGCCAGCAGTGATATGACCCTCCACTTT. This sequence encodes CASSDMTLHF.

This clonotype showed up just a few times. The chain employs TRBV10-2 and TRBJ1-5, with a possible D match to TRBD1 (6 bases). The germline gives CDR1 WSHSY, CDR2 SAAADI. The CDR3 covers 14 residues. V lost 7 bases and J 6 bases, leaving 16 bases between the germline ends. The CDR3, as DNA: TGCGCCAGCACCGCAGGGGAATACGGTCAGCCCCAGCATTTT. This encodes CASTAGEYGQPQHF.

The table lists this clonotype with many counts. The J gene is TRBJ2-1, the V gene TRBV28; no firm D call. V lost 7 bases and J 4 bases, leaving 8 bases between the germline ends. Germline V gives CDR1 MDHEN, CDR2 SYDVKM. The CDR3 spans 12 residues. The CDR3 nucleotides are TGTGCCAGCATGGTAGATTACAATGAGCAGTTCTTC. Encoded protein: CASMVDYNEQFF.

This clonotype was seen repeatedly, ten times or more. The V call is TRBV20-1, the J call TRBJ2-7; D is unresolved. CDR3 size: 19 residues. The V gene's germline CDR1 is DFQATT and CDR2 SNEGSKA (reference sequence). In DNA, the CDR3 is TGCACCCCCAGTCAGGCCCTCGGGCCGCGCACTCCGGCCTCCTACGAGCAGTACTTC. Its protein product is CTPSQALGPRTPASYEQYF.

This clonotype has at least ten counts. The chain has TRBV20-1 and TRBJ2-7, with 15 bases aligning to TRBD2. Germline-derived CDR1 and CDR2 are DFQATT and SNEGSKA (reference sequence). V lost 0 bases to trimming and J lost 6 bases; unmatched junction nucleotides: 6. This CDR3 comprises 16 residues. CDR3 DNA sequence: TGCAGTGCTAGAGATCCCGGGGGACTAGCGGGAGGCGAGCAGTACTTC. It is translated as CSARDPGGLAGGEQYF.

Ten or more counts support this clonotype. The chain carries TRBV2 and TRBJ2-1; 9 nucleotides line up with TRBD2. CDR3 length: 14 amino acids. Germline values: CDR1 SNHLY, CDR2 FYNNEI. The V and J ends lost 5 bases and 9 bases, in that order; junction bases with no gene match: 8. CDR3 sequence reads: CASSLGGLAREQFF. CDR3 bases: TGTGCCAGCAGTCTAGGTGGACTAGCGCGTGAGCAGTTCTTC.

Comment on this clonotype: It may be a read error: a sequence one base away is much more abundant. The CDR3 does not close with the conserved phenylalanine or tryptophan, likely indicating a read error. V gene TRBV18 combines with J gene TRBJ2-5; 8 bases fit TRBD2. Looked up from germline, CDR1 is KGHSH and CDR2 is LQKENI. The CDR3 consists of 16 residues. V was clipped by 3 bases and J by 2 bases; unmatched bases: 8. CDR3 in amino acids: CASSPPIRGGQETQYS. The CDR3 region has the DNA TGTGCCAGCTCACCGCCGATTCGGGGGGGACAAGAGACCCAGTACTCC.

In its sample, this clonotype was seen a few times. J is TRBJ2-6 and V is TRBV15, with D perhaps being TRBD1 or TRBD2 (5 bases each). There are 18 residues in the CDR3. In germline, CDR1 is LNHNV, CDR2 YYDKDF (reference sequence). V lost 0 bases to trimming and J lost 2 bases, with 14 bases between them. The CDR3, as DNA: TGTGCCACCAGCAGAGACCTTGTGTGGGGGACTGGGGCCAACGTCCTGACTTTC. Amino acids: CATSRDLVWGTGANVLTF.

V and J are TRBV4-1 and TRBJ2-5; TRBD2 matches 15 bases. The germline gives CDR1 MGHRA, CDR2 YSYEKL. CDR3 length: 18 amino acids. V shed 3 bases, J shed 5 bases, and the junction held 10 bases outside the gene matches. CDR3 protein: CASSHGGTSGRFGETQYF. The DNA for the CDR3 is TGCGCCAGCAGCCACGGCGGGACTAGCGGGAGGTTCGGTGAGACCCAGTACTTC.

This clonotype was recorded at least ten times. The V gene is TRBV11-2, the J gene TRBJ2-7, with 10 bases matching TRBD2. Germline V gene sequence: CDR1 SGHAT, CDR2 FQNNGV. This CDR3 is 16 amino acids long. The trim removed 4 bases at V and 2 bases at J, leaving 8 bases unmatched. The CDR3 DNA is TGTGCCAGCAGCTCAGTGACGGGACTAGCGACCTACGAGCAGTACTTC. This translates into CASSSVTGLATYEQYF. Looking up the rest from reference TRBV11-2 and TRBJ2-7 gives the full variable domain: EAGVAQSPRYKIIEKRQSVAFWCNPISGHATLYWYQQILGQGPKLLIQFQNNGVVDDSQLPKDRFSAERLKGVDSTLKIQPAKLEDSAVYLCASSSVTGLATYEQYFGPGTRLTVT.

This clonotype has more than one count but fewer than ten. The chain joins TRBV20-1 to TRBJ2-3; 7 positions agree with TRBD2. The CDR3 sequence is 18 residues long. Trimming at V came to 1 base and at J to 6 bases, leaving 19 bases not matched to a gene. Germline loops: CDR1 DFQATT, CDR2 SNEGSKA (reference sequence). Written as DNA, the CDR3 is TGCAGTGCTAGAGTAGCCTCCGGTGGCGGGAGCAAATACGATACGCAGTATTTT. Its protein product is CSARVASGGGSKYDTQYF.

This clonotype came up many times. The chain uses TRBV3-1 and TRBJ1-1, with unresolved D. This CDR3 has 14 amino acids. Germline CDR1 LGHDT, CDR2 YNNKEL (reference sequence). V was clipped by 1 base and J by 4 bases, with 10 bases between them. The CDR3 is CASSQVGVTTEAFF. CDR3 bases: TGTGCCAGCAGCCAAGTCGGGGTTACCACTGAAGCTTTCTTT.

This clonotype was seen a few times. V gene TRBV7-2 combines with J gene TRBJ2-3; 10 nucleotides align to TRBD1. The CDR3 has 16 residues. After removal of 0 bases from V and 4 bases from J, the junction contained 4 bases not matched to a gene. The germline V gene has CDR1 SGHTA and CDR2 FQGNSA. This CDR3 reads CASSLARDRGSDTQYF. The CDR3, as DNA: TGTGCCAGCAGCTTAGCAAGGGACAGGGGATCAGATACGCAGTATTTT.

This clonotype appeared many times. The chain uses TRBV24-1 and TRBJ2-3; unclear D gene. Trimming stripped 0 bases from V and 0 bases from J, with 6 bases between. Looked up from germline, CDR1 is KGHDR and CDR2 is SFDVKD. The CDR3 runs 15 residues. The CDR3 is CATSDLGSSTDTQYF. The DNA of the CDR3 is TGTGCCACCAGTGATTTGGGCAGCAGCACAGATACGCAGTATTTT.

This clonotype was seen many times. The CDR3 DNA is TGTGCCAGCAGTTACTCCCCGGGAAGGAGTACAGATACGCAGTATTTT. As protein: CASSYSPGRSTDTQYF. This chain links TRBV6-5 with TRBJ2-3; the D gene is possibly TRBD2 (5 bases). This CDR3 region has 16 residues. V was cut by 0 bases and J by 3 bases, with 13 bases left in between. From germline, CDR1 is MNHEY and CDR2 SVGAGI.

This clonotype was seen just once. This may be a read error, as it is one base from a much larger clone. The chain joins TRBV20-1 to TRBJ2-3; TRBD2 matches 13 bases. The germline V gene encodes CDR1 DFQATT and CDR2 SNEGSKA (reference sequence). V lost 5 bases, J lost 6 bases, and 17 bases stayed unmatched. This CDR3 spans 18 amino acids. CDR3 in DNA: TGCAGTGCTCCTACCCCCCTCGGACTAGCGGGAGTTTCGGATACGCAGTATTTT. As protein: CSAPTPLGLAGVSDTQYF.

As for this clonotype: One end of the junction does not line up with germline, which may come from a read error. V usage is TRBV15 and J usage is TRBJ2-1; 9 bases are a match to TRBD2. CDR1 LNHNV and CDR2 YYDKDF come from the germline V gene (reference sequence). The CDR3 covers 18 residues. This CDR3 is CTTSRDTLIAGVYNEQFF. The CDR3, as DNA: TGTACCACCAGCAGAGACACACTGATAGCGGGAGTCTACAATGAGCAGTTCTTC.

This clonotype was detected ten times or more. The chain has TRBV3-1 and TRBJ2-7; tentative D call: TRBD2 (6 bases). Trimming removed 11 bases from V and 0 bases from J, with 20 bases in between. The CDR3 contains 15 residues. The germline V gene has CDR1 LGHDT and CDR2 YNNKEL (reference sequence). CDR3 sequence (DNA): TGTGCCTCAGCGAATATGGGGGAGGTCTCCTACGAGCAGTACTTC. Protein: CASANMGEVSYEQYF.

This clonotype appeared many times. The chain couples TRBV14 to TRBJ2-3, with a possible D match to TRBD1 (6 bases). Germline V CDR1 and CDR2: SGHDN, FVKESK. The V end lost 0 bases, the J end lost 2 bases, and 12 bases lay between the germline ends. The CDR3 totals 16 residues. The DNA of the CDR3 is TGTGCCAGCAGCCAAGAAAGGGGGACCTACACAGATACGCAGTATTTT. It translates to CASSQERGTYTDTQYF.

The chain joins TRBV6-1 to TRBJ2-1, with 8 bases lining up with TRBD2. Losses at the gene ends were 8 bases for V and 8 bases for J; bases not matched to a gene: 11. CDR1 is MNHNS and CDR2 is SASEGT in the germline V gene. This CDR3 is built from 14 residues. The CDR3 loop reads CASQWGTSSDEQFF. The CDR3 coding sequence is TGTGCCAGCCAATGGGGGACTAGTTCGGATGAGCAGTTCTTC.

The chain has TRBV2 and TRBJ2-5; 10 bases map to TRBD2. Trimming cost V 5 bases and J 4 bases; bases outside gene matches: 10. Germline V gene data show CDR1 as SNHLY and CDR2 as FYNNEI. The CDR3 covers 16 residues. The CDR3 DNA reads TGTGCCAGCAGTCTGCTTCCCCGGACTAGCGGAGAGACCCAGTACTTC. Amino acid sequence: CASSLLPRTSGETQYF.

The genes are TRBV7-9 and TRBJ2-1, with D maybe TRBD1 (6 bases). In germline, CDR1 is SEHNR, CDR2 FQNEAQ (reference sequence). The CDR3 loop spans 13 amino acids. Between the trimmed V and J ends, which lost 11 bases and 3 bases, there was a span of 14 bases. CDR3 amino acids: CASSRTDYNEQFF. The CDR3 DNA is TGTGCCTCGTCCAGGACAGACTACAATGAGCAGTTCTTC.